This TCR beta chain is drawn from a study of T cell changes during pregnancy in multiple sclerosis. Using immunoSEQ multiplex PCR, the repertoire was profiled, and TCRdb retains in-frame clones only, with some absent. The sample records about 70,000 clones, roughly 94% being singletons. In germline, CDR1 is SQVTM, CDR2 ANQGSEA. V lost 5 bases to trimming and J lost 1 base, with 9 bases between them. CDR3 length equals 12 residues. Specimen: peripheral blood, collected in the third trimester of pregnancy. This clonotype originated in a female donor with multiple sclerosis, enrolled in a pregnancy study. This sequence joins TRBV29-1 and TRBJ2-7, with D possibly TRBD1 on 5 matching bases. The DNA of the CDR3 is TGCAGCGTTCAGACAGTTTCCTACGAGCAGTACTTC. Translating it yields CSVQTVSYEQYF.